This T cell receptor beta chain was retrieved from a study of neoadjuvant anti-PD-1 for oral cavity cancer. Details on this clone: The antigen is undetermined.

CDR1 and CDR2 (germline): SGHAT, FQNNGV. This CDR3 is 17 amino acids long. Unmatched junction bases numbered 8, after V lost 3 bases and J lost 2 bases. The time point is: after neoadjuvant nivolumab, at surgical resection. Study results and limitations: Greater tumor shrinkage accompanied bigger post-treatment sizes of preexisting clones. Each response group had just a few patients in TCR analyses.

Two replicates per tumor sample, mostly from around 4.8 ug of genomic DNA. Clones were sequenced by immunoSEQ multiplex PCR, and TCRdb holds only the in-frame ones, with some missing. The data show roughly 10,000 clones, around three fifths seen once. The material was tumor tissue, obtained after nivolumab (anti-PD-1) treatment. This receptor was taken from a person aged 35-79 years with oral cavity squamous cell carcinoma. The gene calls are TRBV11-2 and TRBJ2-5; TRBD2 aligns across 11 bases. Here the CDR3 reads CASSLGSGRVGQETQYF. The CDR3 DNA sequence: TGTGCCAGCAGCTTGGGTAGCGGGAGGGTAGGGCAAGAGACCCAGTACTTC.